What follows describes a single T cell receptor beta chain. Germline CDR1 SQVTM, CDR2 ANQGSEA. Trimming pared 0 bases from V and 4 bases from J, leaving 9 bases between. The length of the CDR3 is 13 residues. The data derive from a study of OX40 agonist ivuxolimab in advanced cancers. Sampled blood was obtained at baseline, cycle 4 day 1, and cycle 7 day 1. Clones were read by immunoSEQ multiplex PCR, and TCRdb kept only the in-frame ones, dropping some. The repertoire has 35,000 to 40,000 clones, around 86% of them found once; the top ten carry roughly 30%. The sample was CD4+ or CD8+ T cells sorted from blood, taken in a trial of the OX40 agonist ivuxolimab. The sequence derives from an adult with an advanced solid tumor such as melanoma, head and neck, liver or kidney cancer. The V gene is TRBV29-1, the J gene TRBJ1-1; TRBD1 might be the D (5 bases). As DNA, the CDR3 is TGCAGCGTTGAAGAGTGGGGGGGCACTGAAGCTTTCTTT. Translating gives CSVEEWGGTEAFF.